The 5 T cell receptor beta chains given below trace back to one sample, sequenced in a study of blood T cell repertoires in COVID-19. Libraries were prepared by immunoSEQ multiplex PCR; TCRdb keeps only in-frame clonotypes and omits some of them. The sample comprises about 350,000 clones, less than 90% of which are singletons, and 7% to 7.5% rests with the top ten. What was sequenced was peripheral blood. The receptors were sampled from a woman in her fifties or sixties with COVID-19, enrolled during active disease.

The gene calls are TRBV24-1 and TRBJ2-5, with no clear D. Germline-derived CDR1 and CDR2 are KGHDR and SFDVKD. This CDR3 is 13 amino acids long. The V gene lost 3 bases and the J gene lost 1 base, with 5 bases spanning the gap. The CDR3 DNA is TGTGCCACCAGTGATGTCGGCCAAGAGACCCAGTACTTC. Translating it yields CATSDVGQETQYF.

The gene calls are TRBV10-3 and TRBJ1-6, with a tentative D call TRBD1 (6 bases). This CDR3 is 18 amino acids long. In germline, CDR1 is ENHRY, CDR2 SYGVKD. V lost 4 bases to trimming and J lost 0 bases, with 16 bases between them. As DNA, the CDR3 is TGTGCCATCAGTGTGATTATGGGGGCCGACTCCTATAATTCACCCCTCCACTTT. This codes for CAISVIMGADSYNSPLHF.

The chain recombines TRBV5-1 with TRBJ2-2; D ambiguous. CDR3 length: 14 residues. The V gene's germline CDR1 is SGHRS and CDR2 YFSETQ. Trimming left V 0 bases short and J 1 base short, with 4 bases between. Here the CDR3 reads CASSLALNTGELFF. In nucleotides, the CDR3 is TGCGCCAGCAGCTTGGCCCTGAACACCGGGGAGCTGTTTTTT.

This clone was seen repeatedly, ten times or more. The J gene is TRBJ2-5, the V gene TRBV18; TRBD2 agrees at 11 bases. The junction had 3 bases not matched to a gene; V was cut back by 0 bases and J by 0 bases. CDR1 is KGHSH and CDR2 is LQKENI in the germline V gene. The CDR3 contains 17 residues. CDR3 in amino acids: CASSPPASGGYQETQYF. In DNA, the CDR3 is TGTGCCAGCTCACCACCGGCTAGCGGGGGGTACCAAGAGACCCAGTACTTC.

This clone was detected once. The rearrangement joins TRBV29-1 to TRBJ1-2; D possibly corresponds to TRBD1 (6 bases). Germline-derived CDR1 and CDR2 are SQVTM and ANQGSEA. The V end was cut by 7 bases, the J end by 0 bases, with 9 bases between. The CDR3 totals 12 residues. The CDR3 DNA is TGCAGCGACAGGACAGCTAACTATGGCTACACCTTC. It translates to CSDRTANYGYTF.